This T cell receptor beta chain was identified during a study of human T cells and chemical hapten exposure. Overall study context: Largely, small differences in pooled library volume made per-sample TCR yields vary. Findings and limits, study-wide: TCRs exceeding 1 in 1000 frequency stayed unchanged with DPC sensitization.

Researchers extracted total RNA from unfractionated whole blood. Germline CDR1 reads LGHNA; CDR2 reads YSLEER. The CDR3 runs to 17 residues. With 0 bases removed from V and 0 bases from J, the gap between germline ends came to 15 bases. This clonotype was detected many times. Its antigen is currently unknown. The library labeled individual cDNA molecules by adding unique molecular identifiers to them. As handled by the study authors: A typical sample had approximately 93,000 TCRs, with about 23,224 to 690,600 overall. MiXCR was run by TCRdb on the 5' RACE reads, yielding one entry per CDR3 protein. Here the V and J calls rest on TCRdb's processing, not on the authors' analysis. Of 130,000 or so distinct CDR3 sequences listed, around 4% are singletons.

The receptor comes from a female donor in good health. V usage is TRBV4-3 and J usage is TRBJ2-7; the D gene is possibly TRBD1 (6 bases). The chain's CDR3 is CASSQEGAGAPSYEQYF. The CDR3 nucleotides read TGCGCCAGCAGCCAAGAAGGGGCAGGGGCCCCCTCCTACGAGCAGTACTTC.